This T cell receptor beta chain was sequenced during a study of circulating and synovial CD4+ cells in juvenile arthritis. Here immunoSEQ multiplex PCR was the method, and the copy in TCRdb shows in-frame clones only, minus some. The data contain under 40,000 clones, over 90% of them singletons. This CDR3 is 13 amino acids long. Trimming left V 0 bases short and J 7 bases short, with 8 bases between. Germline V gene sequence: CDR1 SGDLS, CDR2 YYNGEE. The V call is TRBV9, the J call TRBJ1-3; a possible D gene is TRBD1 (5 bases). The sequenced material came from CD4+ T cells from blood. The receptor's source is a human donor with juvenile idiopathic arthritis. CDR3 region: CASSVVGGNTIYF. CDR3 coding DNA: TGTGCCAGCAGCGTAGTCGGGGGGAACACCATATATTTT. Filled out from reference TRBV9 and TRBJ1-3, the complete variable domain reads DSGVTQTPKHLITATGQRVTLRCSPRSGDLSVYWYQQSLDQGLQFLIQYYNGEERAKGNILERFSAQQFPDLHSELNLSSLELGDSALYFCASSVVGGNTIYFGEGSWLTVV.